This TCR beta chain was sequenced in a study of T cells after yellow fever vaccination. Whole-study findings and limits: Reappearance after the booster was observed for most primary-vaccination clones (roughly 97% CD4, over 70% CD8). FACS-sorted repertoires could contain abundant clonotypes contaminating from the bulk population.

By 5'RACE template switching, TCR cDNA was produced, with a universal primer site and UMIs added in the process. TCRdb reanalysed the 5' RACE reads using MiXCR and keeps one entry per CDR3 protein. The sample records 100,000 to 150,000 distinct CDR3 sequences, approximately 14% being singletons. The V and J ends lost 1 base and 2 bases, in that order; junction bases with no gene match: 4. The CDR3 runs to 16 residues. Germline loops: CDR1 MNHEY, CDR2 SVGEGT. Comments on this clonotype: The antigen is not known.

The receptor comes from a man aged 18-30 years who received the YFV17D yellow fever vaccine. V gene TRBV6-2 or TRBV6-3 combines with J gene TRBJ2-2, with 7 bases identical to TRBD1. Sequenced material: CD8+ T cells sorted from PBMCs, taken 5 days after the yellow fever booster vaccination. The CDR3 DNA reads as TGTGCCAGCAGTTACTTCGACAGGGTCAACACCGGGGAGCTGTTTTTT. It is translated as CASSYFDRVNTGELFF.